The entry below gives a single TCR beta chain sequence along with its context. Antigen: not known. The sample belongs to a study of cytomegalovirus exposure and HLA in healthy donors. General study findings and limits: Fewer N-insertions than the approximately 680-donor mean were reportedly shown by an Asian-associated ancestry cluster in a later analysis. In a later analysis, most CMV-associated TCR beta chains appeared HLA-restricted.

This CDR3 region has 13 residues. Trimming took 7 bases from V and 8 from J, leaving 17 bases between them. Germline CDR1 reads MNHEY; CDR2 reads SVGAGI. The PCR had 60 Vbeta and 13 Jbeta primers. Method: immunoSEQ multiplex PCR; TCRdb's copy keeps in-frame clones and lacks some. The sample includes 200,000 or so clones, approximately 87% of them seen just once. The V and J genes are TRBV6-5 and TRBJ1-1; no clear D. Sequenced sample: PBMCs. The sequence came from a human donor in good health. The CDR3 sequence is CASKTSDGLEAFF. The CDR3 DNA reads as TGTGCCAGCAAGACGAGCGATGGACTGGAAGCTTTCTTT.